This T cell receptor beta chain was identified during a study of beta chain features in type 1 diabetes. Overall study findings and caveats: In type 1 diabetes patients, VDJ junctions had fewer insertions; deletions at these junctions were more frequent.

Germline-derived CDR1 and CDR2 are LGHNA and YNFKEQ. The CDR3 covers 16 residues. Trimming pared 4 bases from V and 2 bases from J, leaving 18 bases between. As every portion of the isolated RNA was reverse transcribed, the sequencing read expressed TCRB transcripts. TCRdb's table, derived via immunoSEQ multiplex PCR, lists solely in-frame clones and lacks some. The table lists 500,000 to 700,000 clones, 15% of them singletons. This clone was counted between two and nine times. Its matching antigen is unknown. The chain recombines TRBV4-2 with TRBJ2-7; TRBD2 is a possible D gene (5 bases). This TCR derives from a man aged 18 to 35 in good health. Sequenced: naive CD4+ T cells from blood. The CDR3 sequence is CASSPQAAGAPYEQYF. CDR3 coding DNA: TGTGCCAGCAGCCCGCAAGCGGCAGGAGCCCCCTACGAGCAGTACTTC.